These 14 T cell receptor beta chains came from one sample sequenced in a study of blood T cell repertoires in COVID-19. Clones were sequenced by immunoSEQ multiplex PCR, and TCRdb holds only the in-frame ones, with some missing. The table records around 400,000 clones, more than 70% of them present only once. Sequenced: peripheral blood. These receptors were obtained from a young woman with COVID-19, enrolled during active disease.

This clone came up once. The V and J genes are TRBV3-1 (or the pseudogene TRBV3-2) and TRBJ2-5, with 8 positions matching TRBD2. The J segment lost 2 bases and the V segment lost 4 bases, leaving 9 bases of the junction unmatched. CDR1 and CDR2 (germline): LGHDT, YNNKEL (reference sequence). CDR3 size: 16 residues. This CDR3 reads CASSPPLGRGQETQYF. For the CDR3, the DNA is TGTGCCAGCAGCCCTCCCCTCGGGAGGGGGCAAGAGACCCAGTACTTC.

The genes are TRBV21-1 and TRBJ2-5; the listed D gene, TRBD1, was not tested against the DNA. TRBV21-1 is classified as a pseudogene. The CDR3 spans 14 residues. The CDR3: CASLPDREQETQYF. DNA of the CDR3: TGTGCCAGCCTTCCGGACAGGGAGCAAGAGACCCAGTACTTC.

A remark on this clone: This CDR3 is also generated by other DNA sequences in the sample. This chain connects TRBV29-1 to TRBJ1-1; 7 bases line up with TRBD1. V was pared by 4 bases and J by 3 bases, with 2 bases of the junction left unmatched. The length of the CDR3 is 12 residues. Germline V gene data show CDR1 as SQVTM and CDR2 as ANQGSEA. The CDR3 spells CSVGQGDTEAFF. DNA for the CDR3: TGCAGCGTTGGACAGGGAGACACTGAAGCTTTCTTT.

This clone appeared a few times. V is TRBV6-1 and J is TRBJ1-6, with D possibly being TRBD1 (6 bases). The CDR3 totals 14 residues. CDR1 MNHNS and CDR2 SASEGT come from the germline V gene. Trimming shortened V by 3 bases and J by 9 bases, and 12 bases separated the two germline ends. The CDR3: CASSDTRGGSPLHF. Here the CDR3 DNA reads TGTGCCAGCAGTGACACCAGGGGTGGTTCACCCCTCCACTTT.

The chain recombines TRBV5-1 with TRBJ2-2; TRBD2 matches 11 bases. The V gene end was trimmed by 2 bases and the J gene end by 6 bases; junction bases not matched to a gene: 6. The CDR3 covers 16 residues. Germline loops: CDR1 SGHRS, CDR2 YFSETQ. DNA for the CDR3: TGCGCCAGCAGCTTTACTAGCGGGAGAGGGGCCGGGGAGCTGTTTTTT. Translating it yields CASSFTSGRGAGELFF.

This clone was picked up one time. J is TRBJ2-1 and V is TRBV4-1; 7 nucleotides line up with TRBD1. Germline assignment: CDR1 MGHRA and CDR2 YSYEKL. Germline trimming cut 1 base from V and 8 bases from J; bases unmatched to any gene: 8. The CDR3 has 15 amino acids. The CDR3 region is CASSQAYRGSDEQFF. The CDR3 DNA reads TGCGCCAGCAGCCAAGCTTACAGGGGTAGTGATGAGCAGTTCTTC.

This clone has only one observation. The CDR3 reads CASSMERGETQYF. CDR3 coding DNA: TGTGCCAGTAGTATGGAGCGGGGAGAGACCCAGTACTTC. The rearrangement uses TRBV19 and TRBJ2-5; 7 nucleotides match TRBD2. V trimming: 3 bases; J trimming: 4 bases; junction bases outside the gene matches: 2. Per germline, CDR1 LNHDA and CDR2 SQIVND (reference sequence). The CDR3 is made up of 13 amino acids.

The CDR3 nucleotides are TGTGCCAGCAGACCAGGGTTCCCCTCTGGAAACACCATATATTTT. It yields the protein CASRPGFPSGNTIYF. This rearrangement joins TRBV6-5 to TRBJ1-3; D may be TRBD1 (5 bases). Germline V gene sequence: CDR1 MNHEY, CDR2 SVGAGI. V shed 6 bases and J shed 0 bases, with 12 bases lying between them. The CDR3 has 15 amino acids.

In DNA, the CDR3 is TGTGCCAGTAGGTCCTGGCAGGGTGTACAGCCCCAGCATTTT. Amino acids: CASRSWQGVQPQHF. J is TRBJ1-5 and V is TRBV19, with D possibly matching TRBD1 (5 bases). This CDR3 is built from 14 residues. Trimming shortened V by 6 bases and J by 7 bases, and 16 bases separated the two germline ends. CDR1 is LNHDA and CDR2 is SQIVND in the germline V gene (reference sequence).

J is TRBJ2-7 and V is TRBV2; D is ambiguous. Germline V gene data show CDR1 as SNHLY and CDR2 as FYNNEI. The V and J ends lost 1 base and 5 bases respectively, with 9 bases between them. This CDR3 has 13 amino acids. The CDR3 sequence: CASSEGQSHEQYF. The DNA for the CDR3 is TGTGCCAGCAGTGAAGGGCAGTCCCACGAGCAGTACTTC.

This clone has only one observation. The chain combines TRBV6-5 with TRBJ1-1; maybe TRBD1 (5 bases). V was trimmed by 6 bases and J by 1 base, leaving 12 bases between them. The CDR3 sequence is 14 residues long. Looked up from germline, CDR1 is MNHEY and CDR2 is SVGAGI. The CDR3 sequence: CASRSDSWNTEAFF. The CDR3 DNA reads TGTGCCAGCAGATCAGACAGTTGGAACACTGAAGCTTTCTTT.

This clone was observed once. V and J are TRBV6-5 and TRBJ1-1, with 9 bases fitting TRBD1. The germline CDR1 and CDR2 sequences are MNHEY and SVGAGI. V lost 4 bases to trimming and J lost 7 bases; unmatched junction nucleotides: 7. This CDR3 region has 14 residues. CDR3 bases: TGTGCCAGCAGTTTCGGGAGACAGGGGGGTGAAGCTTTCTTT. Protein sequence: CASSFGRQGGEAFF.

The V call is TRBV3-1 (or the pseudogene TRBV3-2), the J call TRBJ1-5; D is ambiguous. V shed 4 bases and J shed 0 bases, with 10 bases lying between them. CDR3 length: 15 amino acids. The germline gives CDR1 LGHDT, CDR2 YNNKEL (reference sequence). The CDR3 is CASSPSGDSNQPQHF. The CDR3, as DNA: TGTGCCAGCAGCCCCTCAGGCGATAGCAATCAGCCCCAGCATTTT.

This clone has only a few counts. The chain combines TRBV9 with TRBJ2-5; the D gene is possibly TRBD2 (6 bases). Trimming left V 0 bases short and J 3 bases short, with 9 bases between. This CDR3 has 14 amino acids. Germline-derived CDR1 and CDR2 are SGDLS and YYNGEE. This CDR3 reads CASSVDGGKETQYF. For the CDR3, the DNA is TGTGCCAGCAGCGTAGATGGCGGGAAAGAGACCCAGTACTTC.